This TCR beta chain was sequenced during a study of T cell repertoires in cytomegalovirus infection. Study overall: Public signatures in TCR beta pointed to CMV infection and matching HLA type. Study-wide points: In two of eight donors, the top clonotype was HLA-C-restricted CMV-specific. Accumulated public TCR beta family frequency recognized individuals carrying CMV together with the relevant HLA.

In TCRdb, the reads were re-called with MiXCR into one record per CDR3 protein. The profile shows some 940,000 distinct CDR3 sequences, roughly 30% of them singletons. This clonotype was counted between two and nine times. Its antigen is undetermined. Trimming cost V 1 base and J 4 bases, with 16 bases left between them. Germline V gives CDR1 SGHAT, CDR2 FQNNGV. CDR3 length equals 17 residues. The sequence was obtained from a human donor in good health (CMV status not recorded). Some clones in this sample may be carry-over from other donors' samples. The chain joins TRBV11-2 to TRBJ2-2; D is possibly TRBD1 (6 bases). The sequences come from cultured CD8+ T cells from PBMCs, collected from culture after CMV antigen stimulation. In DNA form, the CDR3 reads TGTGCCAGCAGCTTAGTGTTTTCAGGGGCGGGCACCGGGGAGCTGTTTTTT. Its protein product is CASSLVFSGAGTGELFF.